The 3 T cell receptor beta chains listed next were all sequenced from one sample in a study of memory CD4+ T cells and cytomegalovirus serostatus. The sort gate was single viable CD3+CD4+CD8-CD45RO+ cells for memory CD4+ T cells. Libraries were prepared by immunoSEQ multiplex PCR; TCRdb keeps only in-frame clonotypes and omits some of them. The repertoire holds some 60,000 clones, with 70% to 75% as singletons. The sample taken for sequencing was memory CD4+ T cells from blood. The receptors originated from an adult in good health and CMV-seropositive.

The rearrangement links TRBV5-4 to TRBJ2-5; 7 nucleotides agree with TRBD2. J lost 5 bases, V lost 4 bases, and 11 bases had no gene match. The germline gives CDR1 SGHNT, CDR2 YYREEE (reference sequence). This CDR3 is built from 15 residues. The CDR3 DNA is TGTGCCAGCAGCCCTGCCGGGGGGTTGGGGGAGACCCAGTACTTC. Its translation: CASSPAGGLGETQYF.

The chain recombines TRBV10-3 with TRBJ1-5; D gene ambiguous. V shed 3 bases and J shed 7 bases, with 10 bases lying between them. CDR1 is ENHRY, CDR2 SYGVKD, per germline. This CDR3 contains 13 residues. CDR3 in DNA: TGTGCCATCAGTGAAATGGTAGGACAGCCCCAGCATTTT. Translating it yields CAISEMVGQPQHF.

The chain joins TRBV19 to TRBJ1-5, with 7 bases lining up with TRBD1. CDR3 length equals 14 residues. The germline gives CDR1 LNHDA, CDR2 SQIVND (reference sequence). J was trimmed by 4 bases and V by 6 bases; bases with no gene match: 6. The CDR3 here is CASRDRARNQPQHF. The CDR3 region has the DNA TGTGCCAGTAGAGACAGGGCGCGAAATCAGCCCCAGCATTTT. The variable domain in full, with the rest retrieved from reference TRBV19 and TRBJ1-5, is DGGITQSPKYLFRKEGQNVTLSCEQNLNHDAMYWYRQDPGQGLRLIYYSQIVNDFQKGDIAEGYSVSREKKESFPLTVTSAQKNPTAFYLCASRDRARNQPQHFGDGTRLSIL.